This T cell receptor beta chain emerged from a study of T cell responses to AZD1222 COVID-19 vaccine. General observations from the study: Reportedly, close to half of spike-specific TCRs are directed against unmutated variant regions. The study identified only a handful of AZD1222 recipients as seropositive at baseline.

The table lists this clone with a few counts. Its matching antigen is unknown. The CDR3 has 14 residues. Trimming shortened V by 6 bases and J by 1 base, and 13 bases separated the two germline ends. From germline, CDR1 is SGHKS and CDR2 YYEKEE (reference sequence). This table comes from immunoSEQ multiplex PCR, and its TCRdb copy is limited to in-frame clones, with some not included. The table lists around 160,000 clones, 88% of them singletons. The material sequenced was peripheral blood, taken on day 0 of AZD1222 vaccination. This TCR was sampled from an adult in good health. The J gene is TRBJ1-2, the V gene TRBV5-5; D gene unclear. The CDR3 here is CASTLQQINYGYTF. DNA of the CDR3: TGTGCCAGCACCTTACAACAGATTAACTATGGCTACACCTTC.